This TCR beta chain was sequenced for a study of cytomegalovirus exposure and HLA in healthy donors. The CDR3 loop spans 18 amino acids. CDR1 and CDR2 (germline): LGHNA, YNFKEQ. V lost 0 bases to trimming and J lost 3 bases; unmatched junction nucleotides: 10. The PCR contained 60 Vbeta and 13 Jbeta primers. Sequenced by immunoSEQ multiplex PCR; TCRdb stores in-frame clones only, minus some. Of 170,000 or so clones listed, approximately 80% are singletons. This clone was detected once. The origin of this receptor is a man aged 18-30 years in good health and CMV-seronegative. The chain recombines TRBV4-2 with TRBJ2-3; TRBD2 agrees at 9 bases. Sequencing input: PBMCs. CDR3 residues: CASSQDGWGGGGTDTQYF. DNA for the CDR3: TGTGCCAGCAGCCAAGATGGTTGGGGCGGGGGGGGGACAGATACGCAGTATTTT.